The sequence of this T cell receptor beta chain was determined in a study of blood T cell repertoires in COVID-19. CDR3 length: 14 amino acids. CDR1 is SGHDT, CDR2 YYEEEE, per germline. V trimming: 3 bases; J trimming: 4 bases; junction bases outside the gene matches: 2. Per the original methods: Estimation of nucleated cell counts relied on the amplification of reference gene primers. Repertoires were generated with immunoSEQ multiplex PCR, while TCRdb's copy carries only in-frame clones and drops some. That table furnishes V, J and clone size, whereas the DNA furnished D and trimming. The data show 45,000 or so clones, about 86% seen once.

The chain employs TRBV5-6 and TRBJ1-5, with 9 bases fitting TRBD1. The sample consisted of peripheral blood. The clonotype comes from a human donor in a cohort sampled during active COVID-19. CDR3 residues: CASSWGTGNQPQHF. The CDR3 nucleotides are TGTGCCAGCAGCTGGGGGACAGGGAATCAGCCCCAGCATTTT.